This T cell receptor beta chain is drawn from a study of blood T cell repertoires in COVID-19 (dated by TCRdb to between 2020 and 2021). About the investigation overall: Samples from collaborators originated in the United States, Italy and Spain and spanned both the acute and convalescent phases of COVID-19. The dataset comprised deeply sampled blood TCRbeta repertoires from subjects exposed to, actively infected with, or recovered from COVID-19. Where HLA class I and class II types were available, the types were taken from metadata supplied by the sample provider, not from assay-based typing. The repertoires were released in a freely available public database intended as a resource for research on the immune response to SARS-CoV-2. Samples came from the ongoing ImmuneRACE study (first 160 participants) plus 1,254 subjects from 6 global collaborators. A de-identified subject ID, COVID-19 status, age in years and sex were almost always included in the sample metadata. The prospective study material was composed of cDNA or gDNA derived from T cells, B-cell-depleted T cells, or PBMCs. Paper-wide results and their limitations: How much clinical and demographic metadata was included differed by source and by participant, and the metadata was provided uncurated.

Collaborating institutions collected whole blood in K2EDTA tubes following their own protocols. Collaborator samples were shipped for TCRbeta analysis as frozen whole blood, isolated PBMCs, or DNA extracted from either sample type. With respect to this clone: Its recognized antigen is unknown. One base away there is no much larger clone; base qualities are not given.

The germline V end is reduced by 2 bases and the J end by 6 bases; junction bases left unmatched: 6. The CDR3 goes from the cysteine to the phenylalanine over 14 residues. Just the 42-base CDR3 DNA is kept, in frame starting at base 1. CDR1 and CDR2 are drawn from the germline V gene: SGHDT, YYEEEE. TCRbeta CDR3 regions were amplified from genomic DNA by means of the immunoSEQ Assay, a bias-controlled multiplex PCR. Turning to the authors' computational methods: Nucleated cell counts per sample were estimated from amplification of reference gene primers within the assay. To quantify the absolute abundance of each unique TCRbeta CDR3 rearrangement, sequence reads were collapsed and filtered. For each sample, productive Simpson clonality was calculated as the square root of Simpson's diversity index over productive rearrangements. The source is immuneACCESS, and TCRdb retained only in-frame sequences with V and J called. Part of the clones is not carried over; for the studies checked, unresolved V genes explain less than half of this, and the remainder is unexplained. That table furnishes V, J and clone size, whereas the DNA furnished D and trimming. The sample has 650,000 to 800,000 clones on record, about nine tenths of them singletons. The top ten hold under 0.3% of the sample.

The rearranged chain carries TRBV5-6 and TRBJ1-1, and TRBD1 aligns with 8 junction nucleotides. The TCR originated in a woman aged 18-29 years with acute or convalescent COVID-19. The sequencing sample was made of peripheral blood. The nucleotide sequence is given as TGTGCCAGCAGCTTTGCTCAGGGGGCTGCTGAAGCTTTCTTT. Its translation is CASSFAQGAAEAFF.